A single sample is the source of the 16 T cell receptor beta chains below, sequenced in a study of cytomegalovirus exposure and HLA in healthy donors (TCRdb year 2017). The library was generated by the immunoSEQ multiplex PCR assay. For the multiplex PCR, a mixture combining 60 forward primers for TCR Vbeta segments and 13 reverse primers for TCR Jbeta segments was used. Sourced from immuneACCESS, this table was stored by TCRdb with only in-frame sequences that have V and J called. A share of the clones is absent; for the studies checked, an unresolved V gene accounts for under half, and the remainder has no known explanation. The sample contains 200,000 to 250,000 clones, 76% of them found a single time. Roughly 0.6% of the sample rests with the top ten. The sequencing sample was made of PBMCs. These receptors were taken from a man younger than 30 in good health and CMV-seronegative.

This chain joins TRBV10-2 and TRBJ1-2, with 7 bases identical to TRBD1. Germline values: CDR1 WSHSY, CDR2 SAAADI. The CDR3 consists of 15 residues. V shed 0 bases and J 4 bases; nucleotides not matched to a gene: 5. This CDR3 reads CASSESGPGGYGYTF. CDR3 bases: TGCGCCAGCAGTGAGTCTGGACCAGGGGGCTATGGCTACACCTTC.

The CDR3 DNA reads as TGTGCCAGCAGCCCCAGGGGGGACAGGGGGCAATTTGAAGCTTTCTTT. Translated, it gives CASSPRGDRGQFEAFF. This rearrangement joins TRBV7-6 to TRBJ1-1; 12 bases match TRBD1. Looked up from germline, CDR1 is SGHVS and CDR2 is FNYEAQ. The CDR3 contains 16 residues. V was clipped by 5 bases and J by 7 bases; unmatched bases: 11.

V usage is TRBV6-5 and J usage is TRBJ2-3; D is perhaps TRBD2 (6 bases). The CDR3 is 14 amino acids. Trimming took 5 bases from V and 2 from J, leaving 11 bases between them. Per the germline V gene, CDR1 is MNHEY and CDR2 is SVGAGI. This chain's CDR3 is CASSTGLYTDTQYF. The CDR3 nucleotides are TGTGCCAGCAGTACGGGACTCTACACAGATACGCAGTATTTT.

This clone was counted once. The chain couples TRBV7-2 to TRBJ1-2; 7 bases map to TRBD1. V lost 8 bases, J lost 8 bases, and 8 bases stayed unmatched. CDR1 and CDR2 (germline): SGHTA, FQGNSA. The CDR3 spans 12 residues. CDR3 DNA: TGTGCCAGCGTAGGGGGCAGCCTGGGCTACACCTTC. This translates into CASVGGSLGYTF.

The V call is TRBV7-2, the J call TRBJ1-5; D is possibly TRBD1 (5 bases). The CDR3 totals 14 residues. Germline values: CDR1 SGHTA, CDR2 FQGNSA. Trimming cost V 2 bases and J 3 bases, with 8 bases left between them. The CDR3 DNA sequence: TGTGCCAGCAGCTTAACAGGCCTCAATCAGCCCCAGCATTTT. It encodes CASSLTGLNQPQHF.

The J gene is TRBJ2-7, the V gene TRBV18; 9 nucleotides line up with TRBD1. V trimming: 6 bases; J trimming: 3 bases; junction bases outside the gene matches: 0. The CDR3 has 12 amino acids. Germline V gene data show CDR1 as KGHSH and CDR2 as LQKENI. For the CDR3, the DNA is TGTGCCAGCTCGGGACAGGGCTACGAGCAGTACTTC. Translated, it gives CASSGQGYEQYF.

This clone was seen once. The chain joins TRBV7-9 to TRBJ1-2; TRBD1 might be the D (5 bases). Trimming took off 1 base at V and 11 bases at J, with 14 bases between the two ends. Looked up from germline, CDR1 is SEHNR and CDR2 is FQNEAQ (reference sequence). The CDR3 sequence is 13 residues long. The CDR3: CASSLEIQEGYTF. The CDR3 nucleotides read TGTGCCAGCAGCTTAGAAATACAGGAAGGGTACACCTTC.

V is TRBV11-2 and J is TRBJ1-2; 8 bases match TRBD1. J gave up 4 bases and V 5 bases, and 12 bases lay outside the gene matches. The V gene's germline CDR1 is SGHAT and CDR2 FQNNGV. This CDR3 has 16 amino acids. In DNA form, the CDR3 reads TGTGCCAGCAGCCCCAGGACAGGGTTTTTCATCTATGGCTACACCTTC. Protein sequence: CASSPRTGFFIYGYTF.

The chain joins TRBV30 to TRBJ1-1, with TRBD1 matching 9 bases. This CDR3 is 15 amino acids long. Per the germline V gene, CDR1 is GTSNPN and CDR2 is SVGIG (reference sequence). J was trimmed by 11 bases and V by 3 bases; bases with no gene match: 16. CDR3 in DNA: TGTGCCTGGAGGGAACGACAGGGGGGTAGAATGGACGCTTTCTTT. It yields the protein CAWRERQGGRMDAFF.

V usage is TRBV11-3 and J usage is TRBJ2-3, with D unclear. The CDR3 is 15 residues long. Germline V lookup: CDR1 SGHNT, CDR2 YENEEA. Trimming removed 1 base at V and 0 bases at J, with 8 bases between. The DNA of the CDR3 is TGTGCCAGCAGCTTAGGCCGGAGAAGCACAGATACGCAGTATTTT. This encodes CASSLGRRSTDTQYF.

DNA for the CDR3: TGTGCCAGCTCGACATCCTTGAACACTGAAGCTTTCTTT. Protein product: CASSTSLNTEAFF. The rearrangement uses TRBV18 and TRBJ1-1; D is ambiguous. V was pared by 6 bases and J by 0 bases, with 8 bases between. The germline V gene has CDR1 KGHSH and CDR2 LQKENI. CDR3 length: 13 amino acids. Looking up the rest from reference TRBV18 and TRBJ1-1 gives the full variable domain: NAGVMQNPRHLVRRRGQEARLRCSPMKGHSHVYWYRQLPEEGLKFMVYLQKENIIDESGMPKERFSAEFPKEGPSILRIQQVVRGDSAAYFCASSTSLNTEAFFGQGTRLTVV.

CDR3 sequence reads: CSVRPSQDTQYF. Written as DNA, the CDR3 is TGCAGCGTCAGGCCCTCACAAGATACGCAGTATTTT. This chain connects TRBV29-1 to TRBJ2-3; unclear D gene. V gave up 6 bases and J gave up 5 bases, with 12 bases separating them. Germline V gene sequence: CDR1 SQVTM, CDR2 ANQGSEA. This CDR3 is built from 12 residues.

This chain joins TRBV7-3 and TRBJ2-3; 10 nucleotides align to TRBD2. Trimming cost V 5 bases and J 2 bases; bases outside gene matches: 4. The CDR3 totals 15 residues. Per germline, CDR1 SGHTA and CDR2 FQGTGA. The CDR3 DNA follows: TGTGCCAGCAGCGAACTAGCGGGAAACACAGATACGCAGTATTTT. Protein product: CASSELAGNTDTQYF. Variable domain in full (rest from reference TRBV7-3 and TRBJ2-3): GAGVSQTPSNKVTEKGKYVELRCDPISGHTALYWYRQSLGQGPEFLIYFQGTGAADDSGLPNDRFFAVRPEGSVSTLKIQRTERGDSAVYLCASSELAGNTDTQYFGPGTRLTVL.

V and J are TRBV18 and TRBJ2-3; possibly TRBD1 for D (6 bases). The V and J ends lost 4 bases and 2 bases respectively, with 10 bases between them. Germline loops: CDR1 KGHSH, CDR2 LQKENI. The CDR3 loop spans 14 amino acids. DNA of the CDR3: TGTGCCAGCTCACAGGGGGACCTCACAGATACGCAGTATTTT. It codes for CASSQGDLTDTQYF.

The chain uses TRBV5-1 and TRBJ1-4; D call uncertain. This CDR3 comprises 14 residues. Germline V lookup: CDR1 SGHRS, CDR2 YFSETQ. The ends were cut back, 4 bases at V and 0 bases at J, with 7 bases in the middle. The CDR3, as DNA: TGCGCCAGCAGCCGAGAAGCAACTAATGAAAAACTGTTTTTT. Protein sequence: CASSREATNEKLFF.

This chain links TRBV28 with TRBJ2-3; 7 bases agree with TRBD2. With 5 bases clipped from V and 4 bases from J, the junction kept 15 bases outside the gene matches. The CDR3 extends over 17 amino acids. CDR1 and CDR2 (germline): MDHEN, SYDVKM. CDR3 bases: TGTGCCAGCAGTCCCTTTGGGGGGGAGGGCGTCGCAGATACGCAGTATTTT. It translates to CASSPFGGEGVADTQYF.